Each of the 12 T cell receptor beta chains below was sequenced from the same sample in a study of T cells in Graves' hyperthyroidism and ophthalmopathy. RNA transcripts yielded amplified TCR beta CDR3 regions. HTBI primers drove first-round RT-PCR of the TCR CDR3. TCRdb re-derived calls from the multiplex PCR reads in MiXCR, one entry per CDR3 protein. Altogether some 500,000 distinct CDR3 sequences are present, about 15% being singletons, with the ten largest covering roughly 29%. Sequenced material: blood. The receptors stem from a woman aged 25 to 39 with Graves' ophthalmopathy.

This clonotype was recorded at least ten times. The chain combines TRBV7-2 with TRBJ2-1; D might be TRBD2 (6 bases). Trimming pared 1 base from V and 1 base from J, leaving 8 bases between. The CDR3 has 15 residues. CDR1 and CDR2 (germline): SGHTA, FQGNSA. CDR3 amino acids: CASSLGLVSYNEQFF. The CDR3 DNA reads TGTGCCAGCAGCTTAGGACTAGTTTCCTACAATGAGCAGTTCTTC.

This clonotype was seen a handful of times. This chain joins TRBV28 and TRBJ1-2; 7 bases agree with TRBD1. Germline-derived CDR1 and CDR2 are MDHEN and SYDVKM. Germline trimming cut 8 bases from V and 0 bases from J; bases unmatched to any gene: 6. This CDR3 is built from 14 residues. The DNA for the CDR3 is TGTGCCAGCTTTACAACAGGGGCTAACTATGGCTACACCTTC. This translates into CASFTTGANYGYTF.

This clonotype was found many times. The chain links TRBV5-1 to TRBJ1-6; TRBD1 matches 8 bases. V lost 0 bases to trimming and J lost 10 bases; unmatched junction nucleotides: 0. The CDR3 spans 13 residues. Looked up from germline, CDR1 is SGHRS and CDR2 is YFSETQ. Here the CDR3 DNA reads TGCGCCAGCAGCTTGGACAGGGGGTCACCCCTCCACTTT. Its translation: CASSLDRGSPLHF.

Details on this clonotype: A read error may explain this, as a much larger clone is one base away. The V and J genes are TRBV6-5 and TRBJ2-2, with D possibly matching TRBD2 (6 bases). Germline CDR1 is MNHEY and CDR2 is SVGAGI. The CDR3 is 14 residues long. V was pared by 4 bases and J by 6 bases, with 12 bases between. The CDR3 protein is CASSWRGGAGELFF. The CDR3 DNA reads TGTGCCAGCAGTTGGAGGGGTGGGGCCGGGGAGCTGTTTTTT.

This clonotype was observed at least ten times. CDR3 in amino acids: CASTLRGPPETQYF. The DNA of the CDR3 is TGTGCCAGCACCTTGCGGGGCCCCCCGGAGACCCAGTACTTC. The chain recombines TRBV27 with TRBJ2-5; possibly TRBD2 for D (6 bases). This CDR3 has 14 residues. The germline V gene encodes CDR1 MNHEY and CDR2 SMNVEV (reference sequence). Between the trimmed V and J ends, which lost 7 bases and 5 bases, there was a span of 17 bases.

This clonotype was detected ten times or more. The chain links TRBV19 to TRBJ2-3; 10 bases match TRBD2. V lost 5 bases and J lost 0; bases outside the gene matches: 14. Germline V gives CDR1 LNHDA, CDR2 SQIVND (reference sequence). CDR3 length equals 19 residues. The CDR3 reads CASSSTLSSGRASTDTQYF. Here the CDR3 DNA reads TGTGCCAGTAGTTCGACGCTTTCTAGCGGGAGAGCCAGCACAGATACGCAGTATTTT. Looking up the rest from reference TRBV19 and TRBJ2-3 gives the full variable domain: DGGITQSPKYLFRKEGQNVTLSCEQNLNHDAMYWYRQDPGQGLRLIYYSQIVNDFQKGDIAEGYSVSREKKESFPLTVTSAQKNPTAFYLCASSSTLSSGRASTDTQYFGPGTRLTVL.

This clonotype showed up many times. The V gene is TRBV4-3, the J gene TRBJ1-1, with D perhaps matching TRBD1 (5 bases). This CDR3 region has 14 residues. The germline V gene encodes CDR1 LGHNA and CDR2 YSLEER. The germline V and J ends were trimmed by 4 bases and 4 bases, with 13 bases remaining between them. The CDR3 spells CASSRDPGRTEAFF. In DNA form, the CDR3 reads TGCGCCAGCAGCCGAGACCCGGGGCGCACTGAAGCTTTCTTT.

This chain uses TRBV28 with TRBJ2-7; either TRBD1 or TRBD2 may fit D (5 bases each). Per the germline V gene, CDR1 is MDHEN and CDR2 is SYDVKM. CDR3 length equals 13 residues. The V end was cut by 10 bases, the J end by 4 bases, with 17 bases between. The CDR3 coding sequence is TGTGCCATCTCTATCGGGGCAGGATACGAGCAGTACTTC. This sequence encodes CAISIGAGYEQYF.

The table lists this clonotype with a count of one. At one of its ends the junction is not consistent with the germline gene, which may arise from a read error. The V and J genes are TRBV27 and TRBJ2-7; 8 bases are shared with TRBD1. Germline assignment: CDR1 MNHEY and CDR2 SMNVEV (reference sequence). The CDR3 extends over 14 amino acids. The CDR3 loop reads CTSSPRTGSYEQYF. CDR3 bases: TGTACCAGCAGTCCCCGGACAGGGAGCTACGAGCAGTACTTC.

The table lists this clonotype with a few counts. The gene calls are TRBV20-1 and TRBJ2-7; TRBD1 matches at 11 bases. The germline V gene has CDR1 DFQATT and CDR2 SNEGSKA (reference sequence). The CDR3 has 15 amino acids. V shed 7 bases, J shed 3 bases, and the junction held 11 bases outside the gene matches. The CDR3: CSGIEGDRGIYEQYF. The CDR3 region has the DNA TGCAGTGGGATAGAGGGGGACAGGGGGATCTACGAGCAGTACTTC.

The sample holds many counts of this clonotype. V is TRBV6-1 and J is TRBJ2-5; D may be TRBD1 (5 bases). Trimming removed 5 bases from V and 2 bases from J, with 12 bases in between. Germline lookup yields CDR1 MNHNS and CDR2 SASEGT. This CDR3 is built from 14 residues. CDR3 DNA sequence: TGTGCCAGCAGTTATACAGGCAGGCAAGAGACCCAGTACTTC. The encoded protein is CASSYTGRQETQYF.

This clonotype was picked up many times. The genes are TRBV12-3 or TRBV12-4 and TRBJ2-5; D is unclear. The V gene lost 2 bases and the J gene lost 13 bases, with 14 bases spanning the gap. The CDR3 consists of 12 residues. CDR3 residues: CASSLTSPRRYF. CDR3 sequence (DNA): TGTGCCAGCAGTTTAACCAGCCCCCGGAGGTACTTC.